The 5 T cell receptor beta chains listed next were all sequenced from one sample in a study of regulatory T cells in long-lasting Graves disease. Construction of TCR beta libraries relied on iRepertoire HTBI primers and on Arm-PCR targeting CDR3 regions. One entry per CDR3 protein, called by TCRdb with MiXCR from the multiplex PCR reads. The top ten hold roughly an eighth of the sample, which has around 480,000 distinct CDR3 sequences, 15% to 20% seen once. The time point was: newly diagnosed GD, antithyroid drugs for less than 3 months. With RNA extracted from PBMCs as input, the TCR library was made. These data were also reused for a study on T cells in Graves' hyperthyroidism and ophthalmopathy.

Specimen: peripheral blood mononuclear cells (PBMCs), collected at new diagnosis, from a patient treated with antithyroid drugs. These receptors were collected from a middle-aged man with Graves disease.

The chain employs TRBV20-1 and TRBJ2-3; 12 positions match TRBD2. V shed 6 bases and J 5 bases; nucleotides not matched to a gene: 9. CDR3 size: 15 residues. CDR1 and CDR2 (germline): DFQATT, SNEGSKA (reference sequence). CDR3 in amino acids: CSAPRLAGVKDTQYF. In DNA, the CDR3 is TGCAGTGCCCCCCGACTAGCGGGGGTTAAAGATACGCAGTATTTT.

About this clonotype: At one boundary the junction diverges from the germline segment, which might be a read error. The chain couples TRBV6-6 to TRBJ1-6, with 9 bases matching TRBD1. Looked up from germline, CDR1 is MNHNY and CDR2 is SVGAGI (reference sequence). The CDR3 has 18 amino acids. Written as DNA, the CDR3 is TGTGCCAGCAGTTACTCGCACGGGACAGGGTACCAAGATTCACCCCCCCACTTT. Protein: CASSYSHGTGYQDSPPHF.

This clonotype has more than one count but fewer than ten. The CDR3 loop reads CSARAMGGRDNIQYF. Here the CDR3 DNA reads TGCAGTGCTAGAGCCATGGGCGGGAGAGATAACATTCAGTACTTC. The chain is built from TRBV20-1 and TRBJ2-4; 7 nucleotides agree with TRBD2. J was trimmed by 7 bases and V by 1 base; bases with no gene match: 10. This CDR3 is 15 amino acids long. Germline CDR1 DFQATT, CDR2 SNEGSKA (reference sequence).

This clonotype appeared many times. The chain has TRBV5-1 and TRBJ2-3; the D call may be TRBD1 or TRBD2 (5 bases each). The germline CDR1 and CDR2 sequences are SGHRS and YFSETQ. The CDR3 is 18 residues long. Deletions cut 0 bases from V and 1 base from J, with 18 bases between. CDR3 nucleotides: TGCGCCAGCAGCTTGGGTTCCGCGGATATGGGGGGCACAGATACGCAGTATTTT. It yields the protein CASSLGSADMGGTDTQYF.

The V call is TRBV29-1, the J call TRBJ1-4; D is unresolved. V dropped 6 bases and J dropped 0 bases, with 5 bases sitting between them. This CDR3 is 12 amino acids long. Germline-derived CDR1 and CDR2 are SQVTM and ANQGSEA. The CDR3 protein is CSVEPTNEKLFF. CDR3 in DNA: TGCAGCGTAGAACCAACTAATGAAAAACTGTTTTTT. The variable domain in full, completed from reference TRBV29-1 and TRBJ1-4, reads SAVISQKPSRDICQRGTSLTIQCQVDSQVTMMFWYRQQPGQSLTLIATANQGSEATYESGFVIDKFPISRPNLTFSTLTVSNMSPEDSSIYLCSVEPTNEKLFFGSGTQLSVL.